This record covers a single TCR beta chain. Antigen specificity is unknown. This specimen belongs to a study of shared clonotypes between healthy human individuals. Broader study findings: Shared across several donors were around 5% of the naive CD4 clonotypes.

Losses at the gene ends were 3 bases for V and 8 bases for J; bases not matched to a gene: 15. The CDR3 totals 16 residues. Germline loops: CDR1 MGHRA, CDR2 YSYEKL. Deep-level settings were used for running the assay. Per the original data handling: ImmunoSEQ output held junction-only sequences without quality scores, so filtering differed. Clones were read by immunoSEQ multiplex PCR, and TCRdb kept only the in-frame ones, dropping some. V and J calls and clone size are given by that table; D and trimming were obtained from the DNA. The table has some 2,000,000 clones, about 94% seen once. CD45RO-negative, CCR7-positively selected cells formed the naive CD8 fraction, excluding terminally differentiated effector memory CD45RA+ cells.

This rearrangement joins TRBV4-1 to TRBJ1-2, with 7 nucleotides matching TRBD1. What was sequenced was naive CD8+ T cells sorted from blood. The receptor was isolated from a man between 18 and 29 years old in good health. The CDR3 DNA follows: TGCGCCAGCAGCCAGGGCGTGACAGGGACTTTTTTAGGCTACACCTTC. Amino acids: CASSQGVTGTFLGYTF.